A selection of T cell receptor beta chains follows, all from one sample in a study of T-cell reconstitution after alpha-beta-depleted transplantation in children. TCRdb itself ran the PCR reads through MiXCR, one entry per CDR3 protein. The profile covers about a million distinct CDR3 sequences, with around 30% appearing a single time and 28% taken by the ten largest. The specimen was PBMCs, mostly from graft donor cells, collected 360 days after TCRalphabeta/CD19-depleted stem cell transplant. The receptors come from a boy under two years old who had a stem cell transplant for SCID, so the T cells may come from the graft donor. Each CDR3 is given with its conserved first and last residue. D genes are given only for firm matches. For some rows the clone size is stated as once, few or many, or as a class when expanded; others skip it.

V	D	length	size	J	CDR3	DNA
TRBV5-1	-	13	few	TRBJ2-5	CASNLGAVEAQYF	TGCGCCAGCAACCTGGGGGCAGTCGAGGCCCAGTACTTC
TRBV5-5	-	14	few	TRBJ1-5	CASSLVGDNQPQHF	TGTGCCAGCAGCTTGGTGGGAGACAATCAGCCCCAGCATTTT
TRBV28	-	13	few	TRBJ2-5	CASRPIGGGTQYF	TGTGCCAGCAGACCCATCGGGGGAGGGACCCAGTACTTC
TRBV10-3	TRBD2	15	few	TRBJ2-7	CAIRPSGGAAYEQYF	TGTGCCATCAGGCCTAGCGGGGGGGCCGCGTACGAGCAGTACTTC
TRBV5-6	-	14	few	TRBJ1-5	CASSRLASNQPQHF	TGTGCCAGCAGTCGGCTGGCGAGCAATCAGCCCCAGCATTTT
TRBV5-1	-	14	-	TRBJ2-5	CASSPRTVRETQYF	TGCGCCAGCAGCCCCCGGACGGTGCGAGAGACCCAGTACTTC
TRBV5-1	-	17	-	TRBJ2-1	CASSLDTYRVSYNEQFF	TGCGCCAGCAGCTTGGATACGTACAGGGTCTCCTACAATGAGCAGTTCTTC
TRBV28	TRBD1	13	few	TRBJ2-5	CASTFRGRETQYF	TGTGCCAGCACCTTCAGGGGGCGGGAGACCCAGTACTTC
TRBV12-3/TRBV12-4	-	17	-	TRBJ2-5	CASSLDLGGRNQETQYF	TGTGCCAGCAGTTTAGATCTGGGGGGCCGTAACCAAGAGACCCAGTACTTC
TRBV28	TRBD1	14	few	TRBJ2-7	CASRDRVDDYEQYF	TGTGCCAGCAGGGACAGGGTCGACGACTACGAGCAGTACTTC
TRBV12-3/TRBV12-4	-	16	once	TRBJ2-1	CASSRLRGGTYNEQFF	TGTGCCAGCAGTCGTCTGCGCGGGGGCACCTACAATGAGCAGTTCTTC
TRBV29-1	-	13	-	TRBJ1-1	CSVEFSIGLEAFF	TGCAGCGTCGAATTTAGCATAGGTTTAGAAGCTTTCTTT
TRBV7-9	-	14	-	TRBJ2-1	CASSSGLSYNEQFF	TGTGCCAGCAGCTCGGGCCTTTCCTACAATGAGCAGTTCTTC
TRBV5-1	TRBD1	14	few	TRBJ1-2	CASKQGTLAYGYTF	TGCGCCAGTAAACAGGGGACGTTAGCCTATGGCTACACCTTC
TRBV20-1	-	15	-	TRBJ2-5	CSARGGGAFQETQYF	TGCAGTGCTAGAGGGGGCGGGGCGTTCCAAGAGACCCAGTACTTC
TRBV5-1	TRBD1	16	once	TRBJ2-3	CASSAGTGATVDTQYF	TGCGCCAGCAGCGCCGGGACAGGGGCGACGGTAGATACGCAGTATTTT
TRBV7-2	TRBD2	16	few	TRBJ2-5	CASSALRDGGAATQYF	TGTGCCAGCAGCGCCCTAAGGGACGGGGGGGCGGCGACCCAGTACTTC
TRBV20-1	-	14	-	TRBJ2-7	CSARPTGGPYEQYF	TGCAGTGCTAGACCTACCGGAGGGCCCTACGAGCAGTACTTC
TRBV10-3	-	15	-	TRBJ2-3	CAISGAGSQTDTQYF	TGTGCCATCAGTGGAGCCGGGAGTCAAACAGATACGCAGTATTTT
TRBV5-6	-	19	-	TRBJ1-2	CASSFSGTRLTVANYGYTF	TGTGCCAGCAGCTTCTCCGGGACCAGGCTGACAGTGGCTAACTATGGCTACACCTTC
TRBV7-9	-	15	-	TRBJ2-1	CASSLGGGALDEQFF	TGTGCCAGCAGCTTAGGTGGGGGGGCTCTAGATGAGCAGTTCTTC
TRBV18	TRBD1	17	-	TRBJ1-4	CASSPGTATLTNEKLFF	TGTGCCAGCTCACCCGGGACAGCAACATTAACTAATGAAAAACTGTTTTTT
TRBV3-1	-	12	-	TRBJ2-3	CASSQDLRPQYF	TGTGCCAGCAGCCAAGATTTGAGGCCCCAGTATTTT
TRBV5-1	-	11	-	TRBJ2-1	CASSLGGGRFF	TGCGCCAGCAGCTTGGGGGGAGGTCGGTTCTTC
TRBV15	-	13	few	TRBJ2-7	CATRGVGVYEQYF	TGTGCCACCAGGGGCGTCGGGGTGTACGAGCAGTACTTC
TRBV5-6	-	13	many	TRBJ1-1	CASSSQGWTEAFF	TGTGCCAGCAGCTCGCAGGGGTGGACTGAAGCTTTCTTT
TRBV7-2	TRBD1	16	-	TRBJ2-3	CASSPWTGTFTDTQYF	TGTGCCAGCAGCCCTTGGACAGGGACCTTTACAGATACGCAGTATTTT
TRBV28	-	16	few	TRBJ1-1	CASSMGARRINTEAFF	TGTGCCAGCAGTATGGGGGCGAGGAGGATTAACACTGAAGCTTTCTTT
TRBV29-1	TRBD2	14	few	TRBJ2-5	CSATSGGHQETQYF	TGCAGCGCCACTAGCGGGGGCCACCAAGAGACCCAGTACTTC
TRBV30	-	13	-	TRBJ2-7	CAWTSGLTYEQYF	TGTGCCTGGACCTCGGGACTCACCTACGAGCAGTACTTC
TRBV6-5	TRBD2	15	few	TRBJ2-5	CASSYVAGERETQYF	TGTGCCAGCAGTTACGTGGCGGGGGAAAGGGAGACCCAGTACTTC
TRBV4-1	-	14	many	TRBJ2-7	CASSRPGGSYEQYF	TGCGCCAGCTCCAGACCCGGGGGCTCCTACGAGCAGTACTTC
TRBV29-1	-	13	-	TRBJ2-5	CSVVAGNQETQYF	TGCAGCGTTGTGGCAGGGAACCAAGAGACCCAGTACTTC
TRBV12-3/TRBV12-4	-	15	many	TRBJ2-1	CASSFGIQGSNEQFF	TGTGCCAGCAGTTTCGGGATACAGGGAAGCAATGAGCAGTTCTTC
TRBV6-1	TRBD2	18	-	TRBJ2-3	CASSRTSGGWSATDTQYF	TGTGCCAGCAGCCGTACTAGCGGGGGGTGGTCCGCCACAGATACGCAGTATTTT
TRBV20-1	TRBD2	14	-	TRBJ2-7	CSARASGGLYEQYF	TGCAGTGCTAGAGCTAGCGGGGGCCTCTACGAGCAGTACTTC
TRBV15	-	14	-	TRBJ1-3	CATSRDRGGYTIYF	TGTGCCACCAGCAGAGACAGGGGCGGGTACACCATATATTTT
TRBV28	-	16	-	TRBJ2-2	CASSRLDASNTGELFF	TGTGCCAGCAGTCGCCTGGACGCATCGAACACCGGGGAGCTGTTTTTT
TRBV19	TRBD1	15	-	TRBJ2-1	CATRQGPSSYNEQFF	TGTGCCACACGACAGGGGCCATCTTCCTACAATGAGCAGTTCTTC
TRBV5-1	-	14	many	TRBJ1-6	CASSLGGGDSPLHF	TGTGCCAGCAGTTTAGGGGGGGGAGATTCACCCCTCCACTTT
TRBV4-3	TRBD2	17	once	TRBJ2-7	CASSLRASEAGVYEQYF	TGCGCCAGCAGCCTACGGGCGTCGGAGGCGGGGGTCTACGAGCAGTACTTC
TRBV12-3/TRBV12-4	-	15	many	TRBJ2-6	CASSLSGTGANVLTF	TGTGCCAGCAGCTTATCGGGTACTGGGGCCAACGTCCTGACTTTC
TRBV14	-	14	-	TRBJ2-7	CASSQEDLLDEQYF	TGTGCCAGCAGCCAAGAGGACCTGCTAGACGAGCAGTACTTC
TRBV9	-	16	-	TRBJ2-3	CASSASIGGPPDTQYF	TGTGCCAGCAGCGCGAGTATTGGAGGGCCCCCAGATACGCAGTATTTT
TRBV7-9	-	11	-	TRBJ2-7	CASSQGITAYF	TGTGCCAGCAGCCAAGGGATTACGGCGTACTTC
TRBV29-1	TRBD2	15	-	TRBJ2-1	CSVVRPPAGVDEQFF	TGCAGCGTTGTAAGGCCCCCCGCGGGGGTAGATGAGCAGTTCTTC